This is a list of T cell receptor beta chains from one sample in a study of blood T cell repertoires in COVID-19. Measured with immunoSEQ multiplex PCR; TCRdb has only the in-frame clones, and not every one. Of more than 300,000 clones in the sample, more than 75% are singletons; the top ten hold 1.2%. Sequences were obtained from PBMCs or T cells enriched from blood (not recorded which). The receptors here all came from a woman aged 18-35 years who had recovered from COVID-19. CDR3s include the opening cysteine and the closing phenylalanine or tryptophan. The D gene is left open where the match is weak. Not every row has a clone size; where given, it reads once, few, many or a size class.

size	D	V	J	DNA	CDR3
once	.	TRBV5-1	TRBJ2-3	TGCGCCAGCAGCTGGGCGACGGGTACGGGGGATACGCAGTATTTT	CASSWATGTGDTQYF
.	TRBD1	TRBV7-2	TRBJ2-3	TGTGCCAGCAGCTGGAATCCGGGACAGAACACAGATACGCAGTATTTT	CASSWNPGQNTDTQYF
.	TRBD2	TRBV7-2	TRBJ2-7	TGTGCCAGCACCTCCGATTCTAGCGGGGGGTTCTCCTACGAGCAGTACTTC	CASTSDSSGGFSYEQYF
.	.	TRBV29-1	TRBJ1-1	TGCAGCGTCTCTTACCGGGACAATCCCCTTGAAGCTTTCTTT	CSVSYRDNPLEAFF
.	TRBD2	TRBV13	TRBJ2-2	TGTGCCAGCAGCCCGCGTAGTAGCGGGGGGGCTCGTGTCGGGGAGCTGTTTTTT	CASSPRSSGGARVGELFF
.	TRBD1	TRBV6-2/TRBV6-3	TRBJ2-7	TGTGCCAGCAGTTCGCGACAGGGAAGTCACGAGCAGTACTTC	CASSSRQGSHEQYF
.	.	TRBV6-5	TRBJ1-2	TGTGCCAGCAGCACCGGTTCCGGCTATGGCTACACCTTC	CASSTGSGYGYTF
.	TRBD1	TRBV15	TRBJ2-1	TGTGCCACCAGCAGAGTAGCGTTAACCCGGGGAACACAGGGGGGAACCCACAATGAGCAGTTCTTC	CATSRVALTRGTQGGTHNEQFF
.	.	TRBV2	TRBJ2-3	TGTGCCAGCAGTGTTGGGAGCGGAAACACAGATACGCAGTATTTT	CASSVGSGNTDTQYF
few	TRBD1	TRBV6-4	TRBJ1-6	TGTGCCAGCAGTGAGACAGGGTCACGATCACCCCTCCACTTT	CASSETGSRSPLHF
.	.	TRBV5-6	TRBJ2-3	TGTGCCAGCGGCAGCGGCACAGATACGCAGTATTTT	CASGSGTDTQYF
.	TRBD1	TRBV2	TRBJ2-3	TGTGCCGGCAAGACAGGGCCGTCAGATACGCAGTATTTT	CAGKTGPSDTQYF
.	TRBD1	TRBV30	TRBJ1-5	TGTGCCTGGAACCCCTGGGACAGGGATCAGCCCCAGCATTTT	CAWNPWDRDQPQHF
.	.	TRBV7-2	TRBJ1-1	TGTGCCAGCAGCTTAGGTCGTGGAGGAAGTTTAGAAGCTTTCTTT	CASSLGRGGSLEAFF
.	.	TRBV6-1	TRBJ1-5	TGTGCCAGCAGTGGAGAGTGGGGGACTTACAATCAGCCCCAGCATTTT	CASSGEWGTYNQPQHF
.	TRBD2	TRBV7-6	TRBJ2-1	TGTGCCAGCAGTTCTCTAGCGGGGGGGCGTACCTACAATGAGCAGTTCTTC	CASSSLAGGRTYNEQFF
.	.	TRBV11-2	TRBJ1-6	TGTGCCAGCAGCATACAGGGTGGGAATTCACCCCTCCACTTT	CASSIQGGNSPLHF
once	TRBD2	TRBV7-9	TRBJ2-1	TGTGCCAGCAGCCCCCGGATAGCGGGGGGGCCCTACAATGAGCAGTTCTTC	CASSPRIAGGPYNEQFF
.	.	TRBV5-1	TRBJ1-1	TGCGCCAGCAGCTTGGGATCGGGGGGTGAAGCTTTCTTT	CASSLGSGGEAFF
.	.	TRBV4-3	TRBJ1-1	TGCGCCAGCAGCTCCCACCGAGAGGCACGGAACACTGAAGCTTTCTTT	CASSSHREARNTEAFF
.	.	TRBV7-3	TRBJ2-5	TGTGCCAGCAGCTTAAAACCCGAGGAGACCCAGTACTTC	CASSLKPEETQYF
.	TRBD1	TRBV13	TRBJ1-1	TGTGCCAGCAGCTCCGGGAACAACAGGGGGCTTACTGAAGCTTTCTTT	CASSSGNNRGLTEAFF
.	TRBD2	TRBV25-1	TRBJ2-7	TGTGCCAGCAGTGAATATAAGACTAGCGGGAGGAACTCCTACGAGCAGTACTTC	CASSEYKTSGRNSYEQYF
.	.	TRBV5-5	TRBJ2-1	TGTGCCAGCAGCACACGACAGGAACCCTACAATGAGCAGTTCTTC	CASSTRQEPYNEQFF
.	TRBD2	TRBV10-1	TRBJ2-2	TGCGCCAGCAGTGAAAAGGGGCTCGGCGTAGTTTCTAGCGGGGGGGATAGGGACACCGGGGAGCTGTTTTTT	CASSEKGLGVVSSGGDRDTGELFF
.	TRBD1	TRBV27	TRBJ1-2	TGTGCCAGCAGTTTTCGACAGGGGACTACTAACTATGGCTACACCTTC	CASSFRQGTTNYGYTF
.	.	TRBV3-1/TRBV3-2	TRBJ2-3	TGTGCCAGCAGCCAAGGGGCTAGCCAGGAAAGTACGCAGTATTTT	CASSQGASQESTQYF
.	.	TRBV13	TRBJ2-3	TGTGCCAGCAGCTTACAAACAGATACGCAGTATTTT	CASSLQTDTQYF
once	TRBD1	TRBV5-6	TRBJ1-1	TGTGCCAGCAGCCCGGACAGGCCCAACACTGAAGCTTTCTTT	CASSPDRPNTEAFF
few	TRBD1	TRBV28	TRBJ1-3	TGTGCCAGCAGTCCTACAGGGGATAGGGGGAACACCATATATTTT	CASSPTGDRGNTIYF
once	.	TRBV30	TRBJ1-6	TGTGCCTGGAAGGGCCGGGGGGAGGGGAGGGTATCCTATAATTCACCCCTCCACTTT	CAWKGRGEGRVSYNSPLHF
once	.	TRBV11-2	TRBJ1-6	TGTGCCAGCAGCTTAGATACAGCATCACCCCTCCACTTT	CASSLDTASPLHF
.	.	TRBV4-1	TRBJ2-7	TGCGCCAGCAAGTCCACAGGGATCGACGAGCAGTACTTC	CASKSTGIDEQYF
once	TRBD2	TRBV11-2	TRBJ2-7	TGTGCCAGCAGCCCAAGCCGACCGGGACTAGCAAACTACGAGCAGTACTTC	CASSPSRPGLANYEQYF
.	.	TRBV2	TRBJ1-1	TGTGCCAGTAGTGAAAGCAGGGGAGCTGAAGCTTTCTTT	CASSESRGAEAFF
.	.	TRBV10-1	TRBJ1-5	TGCGCCAGCAGAGAGCGGGGTGGGGTGGTTCAGCCCCAGCATTTT	CASRERGGVVQPQHF
.	.	TRBV5-6	TRBJ1-1	TGTGCCAGCAGCTCGGCGCAGGGGCGTATGAACACTGAAGCTTTCTTT	CASSSAQGRMNTEAFF
.	TRBD1	TRBV6-5	TRBJ2-1	TGTGCCAGCAGTTACGACAGGGCTTACAATGAGCAGTTCTTC	CASSYDRAYNEQFF
.	.	TRBV30	TRBJ1-3	TGTGCCTGGAGTGTAGGGAGGCTACCTGGAAACACCATATATTTT	CAWSVGRLPGNTIYF
.	.	TRBV5-1	TRBJ1-6	TGCGCCAGCAGCTTGGGCGGGAATTCACCCCTCCACTTT	CASSLGGNSPLHF
.	.	TRBV29-1	TRBJ2-5	TGCAGCGTTGAAGAAAGGCCAGGGGAGACCCAGTACTTC	CSVEERPGETQYF
.	TRBD1	TRBV9	TRBJ2-6	TGTGCCAGCAGCGTAGGGGGGACAGTATACTCTGGGGCCAACGTCCTGACTTTC	CASSVGGTVYSGANVLTF
.	TRBD2	TRBV6-6	TRBJ2-7	TGTGCCAGCAGTTATGGACTAGCGGAAAACTACGAGCAGTACTTC	CASSYGLAENYEQYF
.	TRBD1	TRBV9	TRBJ1-1	TGTGCCAGCAGCGTAAGGGACAGTAACACTGAAGCTTTCTTT	CASSVRDSNTEAFF
.	.	TRBV11-2	TRBJ1-1	TGTGCCAGCAGCCCTTCCACTGAAGCTTTCTTT	CASSPSTEAFF
.	TRBD1	TRBV10-3	TRBJ2-1	TGTGCCATCAGTACAGGGGTTTTCCTGAGCAATGAGCAGTTCTTC	CAISTGVFLSNEQFF
.	.	TRBV11-2	TRBJ2-1	TGTGCCAGCAGCTTAGTTCCTTCCGGGGAGCAGTTCTTC	CASSLVPSGEQFF
once	.	TRBV19	TRBJ2-2	TGTGCCAGTAGTAACAGGGCGGCCGGGGAGCTGTTTTTT	CASSNRAAGELFF
.	TRBD1	TRBV3-1/TRBV3-2	TRBJ1-2	TGTGCCAGCAGTCCGACAGGGGCCTATGGCTACACCTTC	CASSPTGAYGYTF
.	TRBD2	TRBV6-5	TRBJ2-7	TGTGCCAGCAGCCGGACTAGAAACTACGAGCAGTACTTC	CASSRTRNYEQYF
.	TRBD1	TRBV5-4	TRBJ1-6	TGTGCCAGCAGCCCCGGACAGGGGCTGGATTCACCCCTCCACTTT	CASSPGQGLDSPLHF
.	.	TRBV30	TRBJ1-1	TGTGCCTGGACTATGACAGTGAACACTGAAGCTTTCTTT	CAWTMTVNTEAFF
.	.	TRBV19	TRBJ1-3	TGTGCCAGTAGTCCAGTCCGAAGCTCTGGAAACACCATATATTTT	CASSPVRSSGNTIYF
.	TRBD1	TRBV5-1	TRBJ2-1	TGCGCCAGCAGCTTGGCAGGGGGATATGAGCAGTTCTTC	CASSLAGGYEQFF